What follows describes a single T cell receptor beta chain. It has no known antigen specificity. One base away there is no much larger clone; base qualities are not given. The sample originates from a study of T cell responses to AZD1222 COVID-19 vaccine (dated by TCRdb to about 2021). Regarding the study in general: Because spike-specific TCR depth and breadth did not differ between the two schedules, AZD1222 recipients who got a second dose at roughly 4 weeks were pooled with those who got a second dose at roughly 12 weeks. A total of just over 230 trial participants underwent TCR sequencing, of whom about 200 had received two doses of AZD1222 and roughly 26 had received two doses of the MenACWY control vaccine. Trial participants were enrolled by age into subgroups of 18-55, 56-69 and 70-plus years, and around 140, 26 and 57 TCR-sequenced participants, respectively, were included in these subgroups. The paper as a whole reports these results and caveats: In the small 56-69-year group, the increase in depth fell short of significance, most likely because of low power. Nearly half of unique spike-specific TCRs reportedly recognized epitopes outside regions mutated in the B.1.351 and B.1.1.7 variants. After two AZD1222 doses, both the breadth and the depth of spike-specific TCRs were significantly higher than at day 0 and than in MenACWY recipients. Because no day 14 peak-response samples were available, repertoires were characterized only after the peak T cell response. Conclusions about previously exposed vaccinees are limited, since just six AZD1222 recipients were seropositive for SARS-CoV-2 at baseline. Participants were mostly white British, with more females than males. The authors suggested clonal diversity may have been underestimated. Vaccine-associated CD4 TCRs spanned the whole spike protein, with dominant responses in regions 160-218 and 743-854.

The CDR3 regions of human TCRbeta chains were analyzed by immunosequencing. Processing in the source paper ran as follows. TCRs in the repertoires were matched against a reference library of SARS-CoV-2-specific TCRs that had been generated with the MIRA antigen-specificity platform. Breadth was defined as the fraction of unique TCRs that were SARS-CoV-2-associated, and depth was defined as the fraction of total T cells that were SARS-CoV-2-associated. Each spike-specific TCR was assigned to its reactive spike region and to a CD4 or CD8 class using the MIRA data. Log10-transformed breadth and depth values were compared by one-way ANOVA with Sidak's multiple comparisons tests. TCRdb stores this immuneACCESS table with in-frame sequences only. Part of the clones is absent; in the studies checked, under half of the shortfall reflects unresolved V genes, and no reason is known for the rest. V, J and clone size are taken as reported in that table, and D and trimming were inferred from the DNA itself. The sample table shows 100,000 to 150,000 clones, and over 75% are seen once. Over 9.5% of the sample is held by the ten biggest clonotypes.

The intended sense of this specimen's time point label: baseline before first vaccination. Vaccinee samples came from UK trials COV001 and COV002, including a single-blind randomized controlled phase 2/3 trial of AZD1222 (ChAdOx1 nCoV-19) in healthy adults. For TCRbeta chain sequencing, PBMC samples were collected from trial participants at day 0 and at day 28 after the second dose. Per the germline V gene, SGHRS is the CDR1 and YFSETQ is the CDR2. The CDR3 spans 17 residues, from the cysteine through the phenylalanine. Here the CDR3 DNA is all that survives: 51 bases in frame from base 1. V is cut back by 2 bases and J by 0 bases, with 7 bases in the junction unmatched.

This receptor was identified in an adult in good health. The sample consisted of peripheral blood, taken on day 0 of AZD1222 vaccination. The sequence links TRBV5-1 to TRBJ2-2, with 7 middle bases fitting TRBD2. CDR3 sequence: CASSFASGASNTGELFF. DNA sequence: TGCGCCAGCAGCTTTGCTAGCGGAGCCTCGAACACCGGGGAGCTGTTTTTT.